The T cell receptor (beta chain) described here comes from a study of read filtering for tumor transcriptome and immune sequencing. This library used around 400 ng RNA and molecular barcoded adaptors spanning alpha/delta and beta/gamma chains. TCRdb fed the reads into MiXCR, producing one record per CDR3 protein. The data show more than 55,000 distinct CDR3 sequences, 20% to 25% seen once. The sample holds many counts of this clonotype. Germline CDR1 and CDR2: SGHRS and YFSETQ. The ends were cut back, 4 bases at V and 0 bases at J, with 22 bases in the middle. The CDR3 is 19 amino acids. The sample consisted of a population of CD138-negative cells sorted from bone marrow. The receptor's source is a donor at least 40 years old with multiple myeloma. The chain couples TRBV5-1 to TRBJ1-4; possible D gene TRBD1, 6 bases. CDR3 sequence: CASSVWGLTGRATNEKLFF. CDR3 bases: TGCGCCAGCAGCGTATGGGGATTGACAGGCCGAGCAACTAATGAAAAACTGTTTTTT.